One sample yielded the 5 T cell receptor beta chains listed below, sequenced in a study of shared clonotypes between healthy human individuals. In the naive CD8 group, cells lacked CD45RO and were positively selected for CCR7, so terminally differentiated effector memory CD45RA+ cells were left out. This table comes from immunoSEQ multiplex PCR, and its TCRdb copy is limited to in-frame clones, with some not included. The data hold some 2.1 million clones, with around 93% observed a single time. The specimen sequenced was naive CD8+ T cells from PBMCs. These receptors were taken from a young man in good health. Some clones in this sample may be carry-over from other donors' samples.

The J gene is TRBJ1-1, the V gene TRBV6-1, with D unresolved. From germline, CDR1 is MNHNS and CDR2 SASEGT. The CDR3 loop spans 13 amino acids. V gave up 2 bases and J gave up 7 bases, with 11 bases separating them. Here the CDR3 DNA reads TGTGCCAGCAGTGAATTCCGGCACAATGAAGCTTTCTTT. It yields the protein CASSEFRHNEAFF.

The chain carries TRBV2 and TRBJ1-2, with a tentative D call TRBD1 (6 bases). The CDR3 is made up of 15 amino acids. Germline V gene sequence: CDR1 SNHLY, CDR2 FYNNEI. V dropped 6 bases and J dropped 4 bases, with 18 bases sitting between them. The CDR3 region has the DNA TGTGCCAGCAGGCAGGGGACCCCAGGTGTCTATGGCTACACCTTC. Translated, it gives CASRQGTPGVYGYTF.

The V call is TRBV27, the J call TRBJ1-2, with D uncertain. Germline loops: CDR1 MNHEY, CDR2 SMNVEV (reference sequence). Between the trimmed V and J ends, which lost 6 bases and 0 bases, there was a span of 8 bases. The CDR3 runs to 13 residues. The CDR3 is CASSLFPNYGYTF. CDR3 DNA sequence: TGTGCCAGCAGCCTTTTCCCTAACTATGGCTACACCTTC.

The V gene is TRBV27, the J gene TRBJ2-1; the match to TRBD2 covers 7 bases. CDR3 length: 15 amino acids. The germline gives CDR1 MNHEY, CDR2 SMNVEV (reference sequence). V lost 7 bases and J lost 0; bases outside the gene matches: 6. Here the CDR3 DNA reads TGTGCCAGCACCCGGACTAGGAGCTCCTACAATGAGCAGTTCTTC. Protein: CASTRTRSSYNEQFF.

The chain carries TRBV7-9 and TRBJ2-7; 10 bases align to TRBD1. Per germline, CDR1 SEHNR and CDR2 FQNEAQ (reference sequence). The CDR3 is 17 residues long. Losses at the gene ends were 4 bases for V and 2 bases for J; bases not matched to a gene: 11. The CDR3 sequence is CASSSSTGTGVPYEQYF. As DNA, the CDR3 is TGTGCCAGCAGCTCTAGTACCGGGACAGGGGTTCCCTACGAGCAGTACTTC.